Here is one T cell receptor (beta chain) with its context. The data were taken from a study of blood T cell repertoires in COVID-19. The wider study: The United States, Italy and Spain provided the acute and convalescent COVID-19 samples. T cells, B-cell-depleted T cells, or PBMCs supplied cDNA or gDNA.

Original analysis: Reference gene primers were amplified, and this amplification served to estimate nucleated cell counts. Assay: immunoSEQ multiplex PCR; the TCRdb copy retains only in-frame clones and omits some. V and J calls and clone size are as listed in that table; D and trimming were resolved from the DNA. There are 20,000 or so clones in the sample; approximately 88% occur only once, and around 6% lies in the top ten. V lost 5 bases, J lost 4 bases, and 5 bases stayed unmatched. Per germline, CDR1 MNHEY and CDR2 SVGAGI. The CDR3 length is 13 residues. The chain joins TRBV6-5 to TRBJ2-7; 7 bases map to TRBD2. The TCR was taken from a human donor in a cohort sampled during active COVID-19. Material: peripheral blood. CDR3 sequence: CASSRPSGYEQYF. The CDR3 DNA reads TGTGCCAGCAGTAGGCCTAGCGGTTACGAGCAGTACTTC.